Listed below are T cell receptor beta chains from one sample, sequenced in a study of technical replicates of blood from a handful of donors. Only in-frame clones appear in the TCRdb table, and some are missing; sequencing was by immunoSEQ multiplex PCR. The sample records tens of thousands of clones, around nine tenths being singletons. The sample was PBMCs. The receptor source for this set is a human donor in good health. Some clones in this sample may be carry-over from other donors' samples. Each CDR3 is given with its conserved first and last residue. Each record gives: clone size, V gene, J gene, D gene, CDR3 protein, CDR3 DNA. The D gene is left open where the match is weak. Size tells how often a clone was seen (once, few, many) or the class of an expanded clone, and some rows leave it out.

clone_size: -
v_call: TRBV9
j_call: TRBJ2-1
d_call: TRBD2
cdr3_aa: CASSGQGLAGRLQFF
cdr3_nt: TGTGCCAGCAGCGGCCAGGGACTAGCGGGCCGGCTGCAGTTCTTC

clone_size: -
v_call: TRBV28
j_call: TRBJ2-5
d_call: -
cdr3_aa: CASSSGTMGTQYF
cdr3_nt: TGTGCCAGCAGTTCGGGAACGATGGGGACCCAGTACTTC

clone_size: -
v_call: TRBV29-1
j_call: TRBJ2-7
d_call: TRBD1
cdr3_aa: CSVEDRGYEQYF
cdr3_nt: TGCAGCGTAGAAGACAGGGGCTACGAGCAGTACTTC

clone_size: -
v_call: TRBV5-6
j_call: TRBJ1-2
d_call: TRBD1
cdr3_aa: CASSPDRARGYTF
cdr3_nt: TGTGCCAGCAGCCCGGACAGGGCCCGTGGCTACACCTTC

clone_size: -
v_call: TRBV10-3
j_call: TRBJ2-7
d_call: -
cdr3_aa: CAISGGVGYEQYF
cdr3_nt: TGTGCCATCAGTGGGGGGGTTGGTTACGAGCAGTACTTC

clone_size: -
v_call: TRBV19
j_call: TRBJ2-3
d_call: -
cdr3_aa: CASRTQARTDTQYF
cdr3_nt: TGTGCCAGTAGGACCCAGGCGCGCACAGATACGCAGTATTTT

clone_size: -
v_call: TRBV7-3
j_call: TRBJ1-6
d_call: -
cdr3_aa: CASSLTARRDNSPLHF
cdr3_nt: TGTGCCAGCAGCTTAACGGCGAGGCGGGATAATTCACCCCTCCACTTT

clone_size: few
v_call: TRBV2
j_call: TRBJ1-2
d_call: -
cdr3_aa: CASSLETGRGGYTF
cdr3_nt: TGTGCCAGCAGCCTCGAGACAGGAAGGGGTGGCTACACCTTC

clone_size: -
v_call: TRBV9
j_call: TRBJ2-5
d_call: TRBD1
cdr3_aa: CASSAGGGLQGAGETQYF
cdr3_nt: TGTGCCAGCAGCGCAGGGGGAGGACTACAGGGGGCCGGAGAGACCCAGTACTTC

clone_size: -
v_call: TRBV6-1
j_call: TRBJ1-4
d_call: -
cdr3_aa: CASSDGLLANEKLFF
cdr3_nt: TGTGCCAGCAGTGACGGACTCTTAGCTAATGAAAAACTGTTTTTT

clone_size: -
v_call: TRBV5-6
j_call: TRBJ1-3
d_call: -
cdr3_aa: CASSLSGGSGNTIYF
cdr3_nt: TGTGCCAGCAGCTTGTCGGGGGGCTCTGGAAACACCATATATTTT

clone_size: -
v_call: TRBV30
j_call: TRBJ2-5
d_call: -
cdr3_aa: CAWGLQGETQYF
cdr3_nt: TGTGCCTGGGGCCTTCAGGGAGAGACCCAGTACTTC

clone_size: -
v_call: TRBV7-9
j_call: TRBJ2-3
d_call: -
cdr3_aa: CASSPSGYSTDTQYF
cdr3_nt: TGTGCCAGCAGCCCCAGCGGATATAGCACAGATACGCAGTATTTT

clone_size: -
v_call: TRBV7-6
j_call: TRBJ2-3
d_call: TRBD2
cdr3_aa: CASSFRGVDTQYF
cdr3_nt: TGTGCCAGCAGCTTTCGGGGGGTCGATACGCAGTATTTT

clone_size: once
v_call: TRBV20-1
j_call: TRBJ2-1
d_call: -
cdr3_aa: CSAPSPNEQFF
cdr3_nt: TGCAGTGCCCCCTCCCCCAATGAGCAGTTCTTC

clone_size: -
v_call: TRBV7-9
j_call: TRBJ2-7
d_call: -
cdr3_aa: CASSSLVEQYF
cdr3_nt: TGTGCCAGCAGCTCCCTAGTCGAGCAGTACTTC

clone_size: -
v_call: TRBV19
j_call: TRBJ2-2
d_call: TRBD2
cdr3_aa: CASRDIAGLTGELFF
cdr3_nt: TGTGCCAGTAGGGATATAGCGGGTCTCACCGGGGAGCTGTTTTTT

clone_size: -
v_call: TRBV7-2
j_call: TRBJ1-6
d_call: -
cdr3_aa: CASSLVAGAHGSPLHF
cdr3_nt: TGTGCCAGCAGCTTAGTGGCGGGGGCGCACGGTTCACCCCTCCACTTT

clone_size: -
v_call: TRBV7-9
j_call: TRBJ2-6
d_call: -
cdr3_aa: CASSALPSSGANVLTF
cdr3_nt: TGTGCCAGCAGCGCCTTACCGAGCTCTGGGGCCAACGTCCTGACTTTC

clone_size: -
v_call: TRBV27
j_call: TRBJ1-1
d_call: TRBD1
cdr3_aa: CASSRTGGNTEAFF
cdr3_nt: TGTGCCAGCAGTAGGACAGGGGGGAACACTGAAGCTTTCTTT

clone_size: -
v_call: TRBV6-1
j_call: TRBJ2-5
d_call: TRBD2
cdr3_aa: CASSAGLAGNQETQYF
cdr3_nt: TGTGCCAGCAGTGCCGGACTAGCGGGGAACCAAGAGACCCAGTACTTC

clone_size: -
v_call: TRBV5-6
j_call: TRBJ2-7
d_call: TRBD2
cdr3_aa: CASSSSGRAYDKQYF
cdr3_nt: TGTGCCAGCAGCTCTAGCGGGAGGGCCTATGACAAGCAGTACTTC

clone_size: -
v_call: TRBV9
j_call: TRBJ2-3
d_call: -
cdr3_aa: CASSVDLGTDTQYF
cdr3_nt: TGTGCCAGCAGCGTAGATCTTGGCACAGATACGCAGTATTTT

clone_size: -
v_call: TRBV6-1
j_call: TRBJ2-7
d_call: TRBD2
cdr3_aa: CATLLQSGTRGEQYF
cdr3_nt: TGTGCCACCCTTCTCCAAAGCGGGACCCGGGGTGAGCAGTACTTC

clone_size: -
v_call: TRBV27
j_call: TRBJ1-5
d_call: -
cdr3_aa: CASGPGFGQPQHF
cdr3_nt: TGTGCCAGCGGTCCCGGTTTTGGTCAGCCCCAGCATTTT

clone_size: -
v_call: TRBV4-1
j_call: TRBJ1-1
d_call: TRBD1
cdr3_aa: CASRMGQGLTMNTEAFF
cdr3_nt: TGCGCCAGCAGGATGGGACAGGGTCTAACCATGAACACTGAAGCTTTCTTT

clone_size: few
v_call: TRBV11-2
j_call: TRBJ2-5
d_call: -
cdr3_aa: CASSLWRQETQYF
cdr3_nt: TGTGCCAGCAGCTTATGGCGGCAAGAGACCCAGTACTTC

clone_size: -
v_call: TRBV4-3
j_call: TRBJ2-1
d_call: -
cdr3_aa: CASSQVGRNEQFF
cdr3_nt: TGCGCCAGCAGCCAAGTCGGGAGAAATGAGCAGTTCTTC

clone_size: -
v_call: TRBV5-1
j_call: TRBJ2-5
d_call: TRBD2
cdr3_aa: CASSSGLAGGPGWETQYF
cdr3_nt: TGCGCCAGCAGCTCGGGACTAGCGGGAGGGCCGGGATGGGAGACCCAGTACTTC

clone_size: -
v_call: TRBV2
j_call: TRBJ2-2
d_call: -
cdr3_aa: CASSGSDSGTGELFF
cdr3_nt: TGTGCCAGCAGTGGGTCCGACTCTGGGACCGGGGAGCTGTTTTTT

clone_size: -
v_call: TRBV2
j_call: TRBJ1-1
d_call: TRBD1
cdr3_aa: CASMGQGFTEAFF
cdr3_nt: TGTGCCAGCATGGGACAGGGTTTTACTGAAGCTTTCTTT

clone_size: -
v_call: TRBV6-5
j_call: TRBJ1-1
d_call: TRBD1
cdr3_aa: CASTERPGQGTEAFF
cdr3_nt: TGTGCCAGCACCGAGCGTCCGGGACAGGGGACTGAAGCTTTCTTT

clone_size: -
v_call: TRBV7-8
j_call: TRBJ1-1
d_call: -
cdr3_aa: CASSLIGGVTEAFF
cdr3_nt: TGTGCCAGCAGCTTAATTGGGGGCGTCACTGAAGCTTTCTTT

clone_size: once
v_call: TRBV10-3
j_call: TRBJ1-2
d_call: TRBD1
cdr3_aa: CASRTGSGYTF
cdr3_nt: TGTGCCTCTCGGACAGGGAGCGGCTACACCTTC

clone_size: -
v_call: TRBV11-2
j_call: TRBJ1-6
d_call: -
cdr3_aa: CASSFTQGHGSPLHF
cdr3_nt: TGTGCCAGCAGCTTCACACAGGGACATGGTTCACCCCTCCACTTT

clone_size: -
v_call: TRBV5-6
j_call: TRBJ2-1
d_call: TRBD1
cdr3_aa: CASSYFRDRGRNEQFF
cdr3_nt: TGTGCCAGCAGCTATTTCCGGGACAGGGGTAGGAATGAGCAGTTCTTC

clone_size: -
v_call: TRBV4-2
j_call: TRBJ1-2
d_call: TRBD1
cdr3_aa: CASSQLDRVYGYTF
cdr3_nt: TGTGCCAGCAGCCAGTTGGACAGGGTCTATGGCTACACCTTC

clone_size: -
v_call: TRBV7-3
j_call: TRBJ2-1
d_call: -
cdr3_aa: CASSLTTGDNEQFF
cdr3_nt: TGTGCCAGCAGCTTAACTACCGGGGACAATGAGCAGTTCTTC

clone_size: -
v_call: TRBV18
j_call: TRBJ2-7
d_call: TRBD1
cdr3_aa: CASSPGTASGEQYF
cdr3_nt: TGTGCCAGCTCACCCGGGACAGCCAGTGGTGAGCAGTACTTC

clone_size: -
v_call: TRBV5-4
j_call: TRBJ2-3
d_call: -
cdr3_aa: CASSFPLRTDTQYF
cdr3_nt: TGTGCCAGCAGCTTCCCCCTCCGCACAGATACGCAGTATTTT

clone_size: few
v_call: TRBV6-1
j_call: TRBJ1-2
d_call: TRBD1
cdr3_aa: CASSLLDRVGGYTF
cdr3_nt: TGTGCCAGCAGTTTACTAGACAGGGTTGGTGGCTACACCTTC

clone_size: -
v_call: TRBV27
j_call: TRBJ2-7
d_call: -
cdr3_aa: CASTSLSDQGNYEQYF
cdr3_nt: TGTGCCAGCACGTCCCTCTCGGACCAGGGCAACTACGAGCAGTACTTC

clone_size: -
v_call: TRBV2
j_call: TRBJ2-1
d_call: TRBD1
cdr3_aa: CASSVLGQGYNEQFF
cdr3_nt: TGTGCCAGCAGTGTTTTGGGACAGGGGTACAATGAGCAGTTCTTC

clone_size: -
v_call: TRBV29-1
j_call: TRBJ1-1
d_call: TRBD1
cdr3_aa: CSVGQGRTEAFF
cdr3_nt: TGCAGCGTTGGACAGGGGAGGACTGAAGCTTTCTTT

clone_size: -
v_call: TRBV6-1
j_call: TRBJ2-7
d_call: TRBD1
cdr3_aa: CASSDLQRGQTMEQYF
cdr3_nt: TGTGCCAGCAGTGATCTTCAGAGGGGGCAAACGATGGAGCAGTACTTC

clone_size: -
v_call: TRBV27
j_call: TRBJ1-4
d_call: -
cdr3_aa: CASSLGRSEKLFF
cdr3_nt: TGTGCCAGCAGTTTAGGGAGAAGTGAAAAACTGTTTTTT

clone_size: -
v_call: TRBV7-2
j_call: TRBJ1-4
d_call: -
cdr3_aa: CASSLVGRVGEKLFF
cdr3_nt: TGTGCCAGCAGCTTAGTAGGCAGGGTTGGGGAAAAACTGTTTTTT

clone_size: -
v_call: TRBV7-9
j_call: TRBJ2-2
d_call: -
cdr3_aa: CASSPRILGLVELFF
cdr3_nt: TGTGCCAGCAGCCCGCGCATCCTAGGTCTGGTGGAGCTGTTTTTT

clone_size: -
v_call: TRBV6-5
j_call: TRBJ2-7
d_call: -
cdr3_aa: CASRKYRDSYEQYF
cdr3_nt: TGTGCCAGCAGGAAGTACAGGGACTCCTACGAGCAGTACTTC